These 15 T cell receptor beta chains were all obtained from the same sample, sequenced in a study of T-cell reconstitution after alpha-beta-depleted transplantation in children. During its preparation, the TCRbeta library received unique molecular identifiers. TCRdb re-analysed the PCR reads in MiXCR, keeping a single row per CDR3 protein. The table includes about a million distinct CDR3 sequences, roughly 29% detected once. Source: PBMCs, mostly from graft donor cells, taken 360 days after TCRalphabeta/CD19-depleted stem cell transplant. The receptors were gathered from a boy less than two years old who had a stem cell transplant for SCID, so the T cells may come from the graft donor.

V usage is TRBV12-3 or TRBV12-4 and J usage is TRBJ2-7; D uncertain. The V gene lost 3 bases and the J gene lost 4 bases, with 13 bases spanning the gap. This CDR3 region has 14 residues. The CDR3 region is CASSFGMSGYEQYF. In DNA, the CDR3 is TGTGCCAGCAGTTTTGGGATGTCTGGTTACGAGCAGTACTTC.

The V call is TRBV7-2, the J call TRBJ1-1; D gene ambiguous. V was clipped by 1 base and J by 5 bases, with 14 bases between them. Germline values: CDR1 SGHTA, CDR2 FQGNSA. This CDR3 spans 15 amino acids. CDR3 DNA: TGTGCCAGCAGCTTAGGGTCGACTATTCGGACTGAAGCTTTCTTT. Protein product: CASSLGSTIRTEAFF.

This sequence joins TRBV4-1 and TRBJ2-6; maybe TRBD2 (5 bases). Germline V lookup: CDR1 MGHRA, CDR2 YSYEKL. The CDR3 length is 16 residues. V lost 2 bases to trimming and J lost 2 bases, with 10 bases between them. The CDR3 DNA sequence: TGCGCCAGCAGCCAACTGAGAGGGACTGGGGCCAACGTCCTGACTTTC. Translation: CASSQLRGTGANVLTF.

This clonotype has just a few counts. V is TRBV29-1 and J is TRBJ2-3; 8 positions match TRBD2. CDR1 and CDR2 from the germline V gene are SQVTM and ANQGSEA. The CDR3 covers 14 residues. V gave up 7 bases and J gave up 0 bases; unmatched junction bases: 6. This chain's CDR3 is CSAAQRGSTDTQYF. CDR3 sequence (DNA): TGCAGCGCCGCCCAGCGGGGGAGCACAGATACGCAGTATTTT.

V is TRBV28 and J is TRBJ2-1; either TRBD1 or TRBD2 may fit D (5 bases each). V was trimmed by 3 bases and J by 6 bases, leaving 12 bases between them. Germline values: CDR1 MDHEN, CDR2 SYDVKM. CDR3 length: 14 amino acids. The CDR3 region has the DNA TGTGCCAGCAGTTTTGGGGGATCCCCCAATGAGCAGTTCTTC. Translation gives CASSFGGSPNEQFF.

This chain links TRBV20-1 with TRBJ2-3, with D perhaps being TRBD1 or TRBD2 (5 bases each). The ends were cut back, 3 bases at V and 6 bases at J, with 19 bases in the middle. Germline values: CDR1 DFQATT, CDR2 SNEGSKA (reference sequence). The CDR3 has 15 residues. The CDR3, as DNA: TGCAGTGCTAGTCGAATGGGGACCCCGGGGGATACGCAGTATTTT. This encodes CSASRMGTPGDTQYF.

The CDR3 sequence: CASSVSTGGSYEQYF. CDR3 nucleotide sequence: TGTGCCAGCAGCGTATCGACAGGGGGCTCCTACGAGCAGTACTTC. The V gene is TRBV9, the J gene TRBJ2-7, with TRBD1 matching over 9 bases. This CDR3 spans 15 amino acids. Trimming took 1 base from V and 0 from J; bases not matched to a gene: 2. CDR1 and CDR2 from the germline V gene are SGDLS and YYNGEE.

The rearrangement links TRBV20-1 to TRBJ2-5; 12 bases line up with TRBD2. This CDR3 spans 14 amino acids. Germline V CDR1 and CDR2: DFQATT, SNEGSKA (reference sequence). This chain's CDR3 is CTSSSGGAGETQYF. Written as DNA, the CDR3 is TGCACATCCTCTAGCGGGGGGGCCGGGGAGACCCAGTACTTC.

The chain recombines TRBV5-5 with TRBJ2-3; 16 bases fit TRBD2. V was pared by 6 bases and J by 7 bases, with 5 bases of the junction left unmatched. This CDR3 has 15 amino acids. CDR1 and CDR2 (germline): SGHKS, YYEKEE (reference sequence). The CDR3 region is CASTGLAGGPYTQYF. CDR3 DNA: TGTGCCAGCACGGGACTAGCGGGGGGGCCATATACGCAGTATTTT.

In its sample, this clonotype was seen a few times. The rearrangement joins TRBV20-1 to TRBJ1-4; 7 bases align to TRBD1. The CDR3 covers 13 residues. J was trimmed by 5 bases and V by 3 bases; bases with no gene match: 3. Germline loops: CDR1 DFQATT, CDR2 SNEGSKA (reference sequence). The CDR3 DNA reads as TGCAGTGCTAGGGGACAGCCAAATGAAAAACTGTTTTTT. Translated: CSARGQPNEKLFF.

J is TRBJ2-1 and V is TRBV5-1; D not certain. Germline CDR1 SGHRS, CDR2 YFSETQ. With 0 bases removed from V and 3 bases from J, the gap between germline ends came to 10 bases. This CDR3 has 15 amino acids. CDR3 DNA sequence: TGCGCCAGCAGCTTGGGGACGGCCCTCTACAATGAGCAGTTCTTC. It encodes CASSLGTALYNEQFF.

The chain recombines TRBV7-2 with TRBJ2-7; 7 bases agree with TRBD1. The V gene's germline CDR1 is SGHTA and CDR2 FQGNSA. The CDR3 loop spans 13 amino acids. V trimming: 3 bases; J trimming: 6 bases; junction bases outside the gene matches: 5. CDR3 sequence (DNA): TGTGCCAGCAGCTTCGGACAGGCGGGCGAGCAGTACTTC. It codes for CASSFGQAGEQYF.

The chain uses TRBV5-1 and TRBJ2-7; 8 bases are a match to TRBD1. The CDR3 totals 15 residues. V lost 0 bases, J lost 4 bases, and 6 bases stayed unmatched. CDR1 is SGHRS and CDR2 is YFSETQ in the germline V gene. This chain's CDR3 is CASSLDGQGVYEQYF. Here the CDR3 DNA reads TGCGCCAGCAGCTTGGATGGACAGGGTGTGTACGAGCAGTACTTC.

This clonotype showed up just a few times. V and J are TRBV15 and TRBJ2-2; 10 bases line up with TRBD2. This CDR3 region has 18 residues. Germline V lookup: CDR1 LNHNV, CDR2 YYDKDF (reference sequence). V was clipped by 0 bases and J by 7 bases; unmatched bases: 11. This CDR3 reads CATSRDLISGGRGGELFF. CDR3 DNA: TGTGCCACCAGCAGAGACCTTATTAGCGGGGGGAGAGGCGGGGAGCTGTTTTTT.

The CDR3 DNA is TGCGCCAGCAGCCCCCAGGGAGGGGGAGCGGATGGCTACACCTTC. Translating it yields CASSPQGGGADGYTF. The V call is TRBV4-1, the J call TRBJ1-2, with D tentatively TRBD1 (6 bases). Germline V lookup: CDR1 MGHRA, CDR2 YSYEKL. V lost 4 bases, J lost 6 bases, and 18 bases lay in between. This CDR3 has 15 amino acids.